Following are 11 T cell receptor beta chains from one sample sequenced in a study of T cell clones after liver transplantation. Generated by immunoSEQ multiplex PCR, the TCRdb table keeps only in-frame clones and is missing some. The sample yields about 100,000 clones, roughly 80% seen once. The sample was CD4+ T cells from blood, taken before liver transplant. Every receptor here comes from a human donor who received a liver transplant.

The chain joins TRBV27 to TRBJ2-1; TRBD2 is a possible D gene (5 bases). This CDR3 has 13 amino acids. The V gene lost 5 bases and the J gene lost 10 bases, with 15 bases spanning the gap. Germline V CDR1 and CDR2: MNHEY, SMNVEV (reference sequence). In DNA, the CDR3 is TGTGCCAGCAGTAACACGAGGGTCCCGGAGCAGTTCTTC. It codes for CASSNTRVPEQFF.

V is TRBV6-5 and J is TRBJ1-6; 7 bases line up with TRBD1. The V gene's germline CDR1 is MNHEY and CDR2 SVGAGI. The CDR3 has 14 amino acids. The V gene end was trimmed by 6 bases and the J gene end by 14 bases; junction bases not matched to a gene: 13. The CDR3 reads CASSPGTARFTLHF. CDR3 coding DNA: TGTGCCAGCAGCCCCGGGACAGCTAGATTCACCCTCCACTTT.

The CDR3 DNA follows: TGCGCCAGCAGCTTGCCGACGGGAGGTAGTAACGAGCAGTACTTC. Translation: CASSLPTGGSNEQYF. V usage is TRBV5-1 and J usage is TRBJ2-7; 7 bases are a match to TRBD2. This CDR3 contains 15 residues. Germline CDR1 SGHRS, CDR2 YFSETQ. J was trimmed by 5 bases and V by 1 base; bases with no gene match: 9.

The rearrangement uses TRBV5-1 and TRBJ2-2; D not certain. This CDR3 has 14 residues. Trimming cost V 4 bases and J 1 base, with 8 bases left between them. The germline V gene encodes CDR1 SGHRS and CDR2 YFSETQ. The CDR3 DNA is TGCGCCAGCAGCGGATGGGGGAACACCGGGGAGCTGTTTTTT. The encoded protein is CASSGWGNTGELFF.

V usage is TRBV29-1 and J usage is TRBJ2-7; D perhaps matches TRBD2 (6 bases). V lost 5 bases and J 6 bases, leaving 14 bases between the germline ends. The CDR3 is 12 amino acids. Germline assignment: CDR1 SQVTM and CDR2 ANQGSEA. CDR3 nucleotide sequence: TGCAGCGTTCTTAGCGGAAGGGTCGAGCAGTACTTC. Translated, it gives CSVLSGRVEQYF.

This clone was recorded once. The DNA of the CDR3 is TGTGCCAGCGGGAGGGCAGGGGGTGGCTACACCTTC. Its translation is CASGRAGGGYTF. The J gene is TRBJ1-2, the V gene TRBV6-1; 7 bases map to TRBD1. The J segment lost 7 bases and the V segment lost 8 bases, leaving 7 bases of the junction unmatched. This CDR3 has 12 residues. Germline V gene data show CDR1 as MNHNS and CDR2 as SASEGT.

The genes are TRBV27 and TRBJ2-2, with D unclear. This CDR3 has 14 amino acids. Deletions cut 5 bases from V and 6 bases from J, with 13 bases between. Germline V CDR1 and CDR2: MNHEY, SMNVEV (reference sequence). CDR3 bases: TGTGCCAGCAGTCTGCAAAACCGACCCGGGGAGCTGTTTTTT. Translation gives CASSLQNRPGELFF.

V usage is TRBV7-9 and J usage is TRBJ2-6; D possibly corresponds to TRBD2 (5 bases). The V end was cut by 11 bases, the J end by 4 bases, with 9 bases between. The germline gives CDR1 SEHNR, CDR2 FQNEAQ (reference sequence). The CDR3 runs 12 residues. The CDR3 region has the DNA TGTGCCCGGGAATCCGGGGCCAACGTCCTGACTTTC. This codes for CARESGANVLTF.

This clone was counted a few times. The chain couples TRBV7-2 to TRBJ1-5; weak D call: TRBD1 (5 bases). V lost 3 bases and J 1 base, leaving 13 bases between the germline ends. In germline, CDR1 is SGHTA, CDR2 FQGNSA. The CDR3 totals 16 residues. CDR3 coding DNA: TGTGCCAGCAGCTTCGCGGGCGCAGGGAGCAATCAGCCCCAGCATTTT. Its translation: CASSFAGAGSNQPQHF.

V usage is TRBV27 and J usage is TRBJ1-2; perhaps TRBD1 as D (6 bases). The germline V and J ends were trimmed by 7 bases and 7 bases, with 22 bases remaining between them. Germline-derived CDR1 and CDR2 are MNHEY and SMNVEV (reference sequence). The CDR3 covers 15 residues. The CDR3 loop reads CASTLSLGAPSGYTF. CDR3 DNA sequence: TGTGCCAGCACCCTGTCATTGGGGGCCCCAAGTGGCTACACCTTC.

This clone has a handful of counts. V usage is TRBV4-3 and J usage is TRBJ1-5; D ambiguous. The CDR3 extends over 15 amino acids. V was pared by 0 bases and J by 4 bases, with 10 bases between. Germline lookup yields CDR1 LGHNA and CDR2 YSLEER. This chain's CDR3 is CASSQDWATNQPQHF. For the CDR3, the DNA is TGCGCCAGCAGCCAAGATTGGGCGACTAATCAGCCCCAGCATTTT.